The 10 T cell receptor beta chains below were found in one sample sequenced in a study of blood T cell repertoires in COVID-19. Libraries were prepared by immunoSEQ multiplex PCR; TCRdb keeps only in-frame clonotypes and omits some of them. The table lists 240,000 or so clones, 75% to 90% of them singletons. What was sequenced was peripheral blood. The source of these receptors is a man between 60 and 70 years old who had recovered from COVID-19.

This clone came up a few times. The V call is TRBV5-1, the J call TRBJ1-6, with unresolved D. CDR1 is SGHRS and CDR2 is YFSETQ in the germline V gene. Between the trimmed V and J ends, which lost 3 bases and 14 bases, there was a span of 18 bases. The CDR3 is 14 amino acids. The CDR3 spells CASSSTGPGVALHF. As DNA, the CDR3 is TGCGCCAGCAGCTCGACCGGGCCCGGGGTAGCCCTCCACTTT.

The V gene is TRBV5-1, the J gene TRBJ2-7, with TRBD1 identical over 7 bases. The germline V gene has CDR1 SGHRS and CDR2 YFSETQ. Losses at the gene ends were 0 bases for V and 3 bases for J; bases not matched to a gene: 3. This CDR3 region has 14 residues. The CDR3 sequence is CASSLGAGGYEQYF. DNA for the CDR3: TGCGCCAGCAGCTTGGGGGCAGGGGGCTACGAGCAGTACTTC.

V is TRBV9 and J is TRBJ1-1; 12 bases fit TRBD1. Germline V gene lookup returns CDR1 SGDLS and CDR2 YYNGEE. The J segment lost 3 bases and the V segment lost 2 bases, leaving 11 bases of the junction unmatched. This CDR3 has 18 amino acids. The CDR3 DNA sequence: TGTGCCAGCAGCGTTCAAGGGACAGGGGGCGCAAAGGACACTGAAGCTTTCTTT. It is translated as CASSVQGTGGAKDTEAFF.

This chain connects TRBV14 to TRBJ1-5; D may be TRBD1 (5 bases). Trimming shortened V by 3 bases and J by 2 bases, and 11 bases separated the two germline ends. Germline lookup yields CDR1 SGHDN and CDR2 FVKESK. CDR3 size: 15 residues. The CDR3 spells CASSQVAGGNQPQHF. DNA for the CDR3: TGTGCCAGCAGCCAGGTCGCGGGGGGCAATCAGCCCCAGCATTTT.

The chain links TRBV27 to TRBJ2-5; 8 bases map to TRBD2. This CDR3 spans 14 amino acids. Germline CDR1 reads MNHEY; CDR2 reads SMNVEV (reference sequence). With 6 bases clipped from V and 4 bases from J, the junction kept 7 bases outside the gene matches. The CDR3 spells CASSGGGLGETQYF. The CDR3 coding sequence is TGTGCCAGCAGCGGGGGGGGCCTGGGAGAGACCCAGTACTTC.

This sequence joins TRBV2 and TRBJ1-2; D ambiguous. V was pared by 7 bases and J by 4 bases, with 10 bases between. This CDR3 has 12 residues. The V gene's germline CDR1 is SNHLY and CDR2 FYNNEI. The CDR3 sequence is CASTGLSYGYTF. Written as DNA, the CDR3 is TGTGCCAGCACCGGACTGAGCTATGGCTACACCTTC. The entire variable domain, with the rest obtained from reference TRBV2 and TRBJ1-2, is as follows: EPEVTQTPSHQVTQMGQEVILRCVPISNHLYFYWYRQILGQKVEFLVSFYNNEISEKSEIFDDQFSVERPDGSNFTLKIRSTKLEDSAMYFCASTGLSYGYTFGSGTRLTVV.

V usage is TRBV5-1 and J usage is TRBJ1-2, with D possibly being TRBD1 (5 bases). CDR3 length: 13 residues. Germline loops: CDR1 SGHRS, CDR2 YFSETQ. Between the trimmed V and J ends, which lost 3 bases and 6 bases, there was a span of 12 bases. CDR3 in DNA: TGCGCCAGCAGCTCGGAGGGGAGGGATGGCTACACCTTC. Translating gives CASSSEGRDGYTF.

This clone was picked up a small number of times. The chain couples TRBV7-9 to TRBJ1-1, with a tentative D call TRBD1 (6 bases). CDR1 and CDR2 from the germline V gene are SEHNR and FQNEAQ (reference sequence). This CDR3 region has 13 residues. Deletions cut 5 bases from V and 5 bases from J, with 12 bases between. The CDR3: CASSARQVTEAFF. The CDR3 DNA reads TGTGCCAGCAGCGCCAGACAGGTAACTGAAGCTTTCTTT. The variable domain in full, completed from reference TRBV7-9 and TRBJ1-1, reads DTGVSQNPRHKITKRGQNVTFRCDPISEHNRLYWYRQTLGQGPEFLTYFQNEAQLEKSRLLSDRFSAERPKGSFSTLEIQRTEQGDSAMYLCASSARQVTEAFFGQGTRLTVV.

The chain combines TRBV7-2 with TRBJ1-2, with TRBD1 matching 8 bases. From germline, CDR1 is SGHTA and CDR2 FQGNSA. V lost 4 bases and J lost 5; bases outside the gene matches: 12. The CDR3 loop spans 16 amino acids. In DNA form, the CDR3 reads TGTGCCAGCAGCTCGCCTACAGGGGGGGGTTTATATGGCTACACCTTC. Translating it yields CASSSPTGGGLYGYTF.

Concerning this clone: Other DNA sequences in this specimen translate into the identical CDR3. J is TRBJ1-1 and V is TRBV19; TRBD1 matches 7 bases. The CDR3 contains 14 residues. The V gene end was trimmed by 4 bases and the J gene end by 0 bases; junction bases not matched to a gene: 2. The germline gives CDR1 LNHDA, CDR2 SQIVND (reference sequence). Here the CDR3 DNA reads TGTGCCAGTAGTACGGACAGGTTGAACACTGAAGCTTTCTTT. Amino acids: CASSTDRLNTEAFF.